There are many counts of the clone carrying this T cell receptor (beta chain). The antigen is undetermined. These data belong to a study of identical twins. Trimming removed 0 bases at V and 3 bases at J, with 18 bases between. Germline V CDR1 and CDR2: MGHRA, YSYEKL. The CDR3 has 18 amino acids. Study-level findings and limits: Abundant beta clonotypes from cord blood bore fewer insertions; memory repertoires lacked this pattern.

TCRdb re-analysed the 5' RACE reads in MiXCR, keeping a single row per CDR3 protein. The sample holds roughly 690,000 distinct CDR3 sequences, 6% to 6.5% seen once. Specimen: naive T cells sorted from blood. The clonotype was recovered from a man aged 18 to 29 in good health. The chain recombines TRBV4-1 with TRBJ2-1; D is perhaps TRBD2 (5 bases). CDR3 residues: CASSQDGVALSRYNEQFF. In DNA, the CDR3 is TGCGCCAGCAGCCAAGATGGGGTAGCGTTATCCCGCTACAATGAGCAGTTCTTC.